This record concerns one T cell receptor (beta chain) sequence. Its antigen is not identified. The libraries of TRB cDNA were constructed through 5' RACE using UMI labels. TCRdb re-called the 5' RACE reads and catalogs CDR3 proteins one per entry, DNA excluded. The sample totals about 130,000 distinct CDR3 sequences. This specimen belongs to a study of CXCR3-negative and CXCR3-positive naive CD8 T cells. Study details: Total TRB output reached 130 million to 150 million reads, about 1.5 +/- 0.3 million per library.

The CDR3 length is 15 residues. The germline CDR1 and CDR2 sequences are MNHEY and SVGEGT. General observations from the study: Post-cryopreservation CXCR3 expression was partly diminished, and the bulk of assays employed fresh PBMCs. Naive cells that were CXCR3-positive had more hydrophobic TRB CDR3s (compared with CXCR3-negative naive cells).

This TCR came from a human donor in good health. Some clones in this sample may be carry-over from other donors' samples. Sequenced input: naive CXCR3- CD8+ T cells from blood. The subset denotes: CD45RO-CCR7+CD27+CD95- naive CD8+ T cells lacking CXCR3 (TNR3-). The chain has TRBV6-2 or TRBV6-3 and TRBJ1-3. This CDR3 is CASSYYAEFGNTIYF.